This entry lists 9 T cell receptor beta chains sequenced from one sample in a study of ipilimumab plus nivolumab after autologous stem cell transplantation. The repertoire was sequenced with immunoSEQ multiplex PCR; TCRdb's copy has only in-frame clones and lacks some. The data show roughly 1,600 clones, with 86% seen just once and around a fifth held by the top ten. The sample consisted of PBMCs, taken in a trial of ipilimumab plus nivolumab as post-transplant consolidation. The source is a male donor with multiple myeloma.

This clone was seen a single time. The V and J genes are TRBV5-1 and TRBJ2-5; D is unclear. Germline V gives CDR1 SGHRS, CDR2 YFSETQ. V lost 5 bases and J lost 3, with 8 bases in between. CDR3 size: 12 residues. The CDR3 nucleotides read TGCGCCAGCAGGCGGCAAGAAGAGACCCAGTACTTC. Its protein is CASRRQEETQYF.

V gene TRBV18 combines with J gene TRBJ1-1; D possibly corresponds to TRBD1 (5 bases). V was shortened by 8 bases and J by 0 bases, with 10 bases between the two germline ends. The CDR3 runs 13 residues. Germline CDR1 and CDR2: KGHSH and LQKENI. CDR3 DNA sequence: TGTGCCAGCGGGGGGAGCATGAACACTGAAGCTTTCTTT. It codes for CASGGSMNTEAFF.

The V and J genes are TRBV7-8 and TRBJ2-2; D may be TRBD2 (5 bases). Germline V gene sequence: CDR1 SGHVS, CDR2 FQNEAQ. V lost 5 bases and J 6 bases, leaving 16 bases between the germline ends. This CDR3 comprises 15 residues. For the CDR3, the DNA is TGTGCCAGCAGCGAAACAGTCGTGAGGGCCGGGGAGCTGTTTTTT. It specifies CASSETVVRAGELFF. The full variable domain, rest sourced from reference TRBV7-8 and TRBJ2-2, is GAGVSQSPRYKVAKRGQDVALRCDPISGHVSLFWYQQALGQGPEFLTYFQNEAQLDKSGLPSDRFFAERPEGSVSTLKIQRTQQEDSAVYLCASSETVVRAGELFFGEGSRLTVL.

As regards this clone: Other DNA sequences of this sample code for an identical CDR3. This chain links TRBV7-3 with TRBJ1-2; D gene unclear. The CDR3 runs 16 residues. The V end was cut by 4 bases, the J end by 0 bases, with 15 bases between. Germline CDR1 reads SGHTA; CDR2 reads FQGTGA. The CDR3 DNA reads as TGTGCCAGCAGCTCCAACATGGAGGCCACTAACTATGGCTACACCTTC. As protein: CASSSNMEATNYGYTF.

The V gene is TRBV21-1, the J gene TRBJ1-3; TRBD1, the D gene given by the table, was not confirmed from the DNA. TRBV21-1 is a recognized pseudogene. This CDR3 has 18 amino acids. The CDR3 here is CASSGIEGQGAPGNTIYF. In DNA, the CDR3 is TGTGCCAGCAGTGGGATCGAAGGACAGGGGGCGCCGGGAAACACCATATATTTT.

The gene calls are TRBV5-1 and TRBJ2-2, with D perhaps TRBD1 (6 bases). CDR1 and CDR2 (germline): SGHRS, YFSETQ. The CDR3 extends over 15 amino acids. V was trimmed by 3 bases and J by 4 bases, leaving 13 bases between them. DNA for the CDR3: TGCGCCAGCAGCTGGGGGCACAGGAGCACCGGGGAGCTGTTTTTT. Its protein is CASSWGHRSTGELFF. Full variable domain (outside the CDR3, taken from reference TRBV5-1 and TRBJ2-2): KAGVTQTPRYLIKTRGQQVTLSCSPISGHRSVSWYQQTPGQGLQFLFEYFSETQRNKGNFPGRFSGRQFSNSRSEMNVSTLELGDSALYLCASSWGHRSTGELFFGEGSRLTVL.

The rearrangement links TRBV7-2 to TRBJ2-7; D unclear. V lost 0 bases and J 0 bases, leaving 3 bases between the germline ends. This CDR3 has 13 residues. Germline lookup yields CDR1 SGHTA and CDR2 FQGNSA. CDR3 nucleotides: TGTGCCAGCAGCTTAGCGCGCTCCTACGAGCAGTACTTC. Amino acid sequence: CASSLARSYEQYF.

The chain employs TRBV5-1 and TRBJ2-5; TRBD2 matches 7 bases. V lost 3 bases, J lost 1 base, and 6 bases stayed unmatched. The CDR3 totals 15 residues. From germline, CDR1 is SGHRS and CDR2 YFSETQ. The DNA of the CDR3 is TGCGCCAGCAGCTCCGGACTAGGCCCCCAAGAGACCCAGTACTTC. Residues: CASSSGLGPQETQYF.

This clone has a single count. The V gene is TRBV19, the J gene TRBJ2-3, with 12 bases aligning to TRBD2. The CDR3 runs to 14 residues. Per the germline V gene, CDR1 is LNHDA and CDR2 is SQIVND (reference sequence). J was trimmed by 1 base and V by 9 bases; bases with no gene match: 2. The CDR3 sequence: CASRTSGGTDTQYF. CDR3 bases: TGTGCCAGCAGGACTAGCGGGGGCACAGATACGCAGTATTTT.